Each of the 2 T cell receptor beta chains below was sequenced from the same sample in a study of cytomegalovirus exposure and HLA in healthy donors. PCR amplification relied on 60 Vbeta primers (plus 13 Jbeta primers). TCRdb keeps only in-frame clones here, not all; method: immunoSEQ multiplex PCR. The table includes over 95,000 clones, 74% detected once. The sample comprised PBMCs. These receptors all stem from a human donor in good health.

The genes are TRBV29-1 and TRBJ2-7, with TRBD2 matching 8 bases. Germline V lookup: CDR1 SQVTM, CDR2 ANQGSEA. The J segment lost 2 bases and the V segment lost 4 bases, leaving 1 base of the junction unmatched. The CDR3 sequence is 12 residues long. This CDR3 reads CSVAAGAYEQYF. CDR3 nucleotide sequence: TGCAGCGTTGCAGCGGGAGCCTACGAGCAGTACTTC.

This clone came up once. The rearrangement links TRBV5-6 to TRBJ2-3; the match to TRBD1 covers 9 bases. Germline CDR1 is SGHDT and CDR2 is YYEEEE. There are 16 residues in the CDR3. The trim removed 3 bases at V and 5 bases at J, leaving 10 bases unmatched. The CDR3 region is CASSYMTGGVKDTQYF. The CDR3 DNA follows: TGTGCCAGCAGCTACATGACAGGGGGTGTTAAAGATACGCAGTATTTT.